One and the same sample provided the 19 T cell receptor beta chains below, sequenced in a study of T cell responses to AZD1222 COVID-19 vaccine. Profiled with immunoSEQ multiplex PCR; TCRdb holds only in-frame clones, not every one. The data hold about 150,000 clones, with roughly 92% observed a single time. Sample: peripheral blood, taken 28 days after the second AZD1222 dose. Receptors were obtained from an adult who received the AZD1222 COVID-19 vaccine.

The J gene is TRBJ2-6, the V gene TRBV9; no clear D. The germline V gene encodes CDR1 SGDLS and CDR2 YYNGEE. The length of the CDR3 is 16 residues. V dropped 0 bases and J dropped 1 base, with 8 bases sitting between them. CDR3 coding DNA: TGTGCCAGCAGCGTAGGCCTTCAATCTGGGGCCAACGTCCTGACTTTC. It yields the protein CASSVGLQSGANVLTF.

The rearrangement uses TRBV2 and TRBJ1-1; 8 bases fit TRBD1. The V gene end was trimmed by 8 bases and the J gene end by 3 bases; junction bases not matched to a gene: 8. The CDR3 is 14 amino acids. In germline, CDR1 is SNHLY, CDR2 FYNNEI. CDR3 residues: CASGQGRGYTEAFF. The CDR3 DNA reads as TGTGCCAGCGGACAGGGAAGGGGTTACACTGAAGCTTTCTTT. The complete variable domain, with remaining parts taken from reference TRBV2 and TRBJ1-1, reads EPEVTQTPSHQVTQMGQEVILRCVPISNHLYFYWYRQILGQKVEFLVSFYNNEISEKSEIFDDQFSVERPDGSNFTLKIRSTKLEDSAMYFCASGQGRGYTEAFFGQGTRLTVV.

The chain carries TRBV19 and TRBJ2-5, with D tentatively TRBD2 (6 bases). The CDR3 has 12 residues. V lost 5 bases and J lost 2, with 6 bases in between. Germline V gives CDR1 LNHDA, CDR2 SQIVND (reference sequence). CDR3 nucleotides: TGTGCCAGTAGTCGGGGGCAAGAGACCCAGTACTTC. It codes for CASSRGQETQYF.

The gene calls are TRBV6-5 and TRBJ2-7; the D gene is possibly TRBD2 (5 bases). Germline values: CDR1 MNHEY, CDR2 SVGAGI. The V gene lost 6 bases and the J gene lost 11 bases, with 17 bases spanning the gap. The CDR3 contains 12 residues. CDR3 residues: CASSALAAEKYF. CDR3 DNA sequence: TGTGCCAGCAGCGCGCTAGCTGCGGAGAAGTACTTC.

As for this clone: Compared with germline, one end of the junction differs, possibly owing to a read error. This chain connects TRBV5-4 to TRBJ2-4, with a weak D call TRBD2 (5 bases). The CDR3 contains 14 residues. Germline V gene data show CDR1 as SGHNT and CDR2 as YYREEE (reference sequence). The CDR3 reads CASSLVGSGGADAF. CDR3 DNA: TGTGCCAGCAGCTTGGTAGGCTCTGGAGGAGCTGATGCGTTC.

The count of this clone is one. The V call is TRBV4-2, the J call TRBJ1-4; D unresolved. Between the trimmed V and J ends, which lost 0 bases and 12 bases, there was a span of 8 bases. Germline V CDR1 and CDR2: LGHNA, YNFKEQ. The CDR3 runs to 12 residues. The chain's CDR3 is CASSQDMAELFF. The CDR3 nucleotides are TGTGCCAGCAGCCAAGATATGGCGGAACTGTTTTTT.

The chain links TRBV13 to TRBJ2-4, with D perhaps matching TRBD1 (6 bases). There are 14 residues in the CDR3. Per germline, CDR1 PRHDT and CDR2 FYEKMQ (reference sequence). V was trimmed by 7 bases and J by 3 bases, leaving 13 bases between them. CDR3 DNA: TGTGCCAGCATCCTTCGAGGGGGCAAAAACATTCAGTACTTC. This translates into CASILRGGKNIQYF. The whole variable domain, filled in from reference TRBV13 and TRBJ2-4, reads AAGVIQSPRHLIKEKRETATLKCYPIPRHDTVYWYQQGPGQDPQFLISFYEKMQSDKGSIPDRFSAQQFSDYHSELNMSSLELGDSALYFCASILRGGKNIQYFGAGTRLSVL.

The V gene is TRBV5-1, the J gene TRBJ1-2; TRBD1 agrees at 7 bases. The J segment lost 6 bases and the V segment lost 5 bases, leaving 4 bases of the junction unmatched. Germline CDR1 and CDR2: SGHRS and YFSETQ. This CDR3 has 12 amino acids. CDR3 residues: CASRTGENGYTF. The CDR3 region has the DNA TGCGCCAGCAGAACAGGGGAGAATGGCTACACCTTC.

The rearrangement joins TRBV14 to TRBJ1-1; D not resolved. The CDR3 is 14 amino acids. V was shortened by 0 bases and J by 0 bases, with 5 bases between the two germline ends. Germline loops: CDR1 SGHDN, CDR2 FVKESK. The CDR3 bases are TGTGCCAGCAGCCAAGAGTTAGTGAACACTGAAGCTTTCTTT. It translates to CASSQELVNTEAFF.

The V and J genes are TRBV7-9 and TRBJ2-2; tentatively, D is TRBD2 (6 bases). This CDR3 is built from 15 residues. Trimming took off 1 base at V and 3 bases at J, with 9 bases between the two ends. From germline, CDR1 is SEHNR and CDR2 FQNEAQ (reference sequence). The CDR3 loop is CASSLGGGDTGELFF. In DNA form, the CDR3 reads TGTGCCAGCAGCTTAGGGGGCGGGGACACCGGGGAGCTGTTTTTT.

The V gene is TRBV7-2, the J gene TRBJ1-6; the D gene is possibly TRBD1 (6 bases). Germline V CDR1 and CDR2: SGHTA, FQGNSA. This CDR3 is built from 16 residues. V lost 3 bases and J lost 4, with 13 bases in between. The CDR3 DNA is TGTGCCAGCAGCTTGTTACCGGGACAATATAATTCACCCCTCCACTTT. Translated: CASSLLPGQYNSPLHF.

V usage is TRBV19 and J usage is TRBJ2-2; the D is unclear. Germline V gene data show CDR1 as LNHDA and CDR2 as SQIVND (reference sequence). This CDR3 is built from 15 residues. Trimming cost V 6 bases and J 4 bases, with 15 bases left between them. The CDR3, as DNA: TGTGCCAGTAGCCCTCCCACAGCCGGCACCGGGGAGCTGTTTTTT. Protein: CASSPPTAGTGELFF. The whole variable domain, filled in from reference TRBV19 and TRBJ2-2, reads DGGITQSPKYLFRKEGQNVTLSCEQNLNHDAMYWYRQDPGQGLRLIYYSQIVNDFQKGDIAEGYSVSREKKESFPLTVTSAQKNPTAFYLCASSPPTAGTGELFFGEGSRLTVL.

The J gene is TRBJ1-2, the V gene TRBV15; D not resolved. The CDR3 sequence is 15 residues long. Trimming pared 4 bases from V and 3 bases from J, leaving 15 bases between. Looked up from germline, CDR1 is LNHNV and CDR2 is YYDKDF (reference sequence). The CDR3 DNA reads TGTGCCACCAGCAATGTTGAGGGTGCGGACTATGGCTACACCTTC. Protein sequence: CATSNVEGADYGYTF.

This clone was counted a single time. This chain joins TRBV4-2 and TRBJ1-4, with a possible D match to TRBD1 (6 bases). The CDR3 contains 15 residues. Germline assignment: CDR1 LGHNA and CDR2 YNFKEQ. Trimming left V 3 bases short and J 7 bases short, with 15 bases between. Here the CDR3 reads CASSQHGGRSEKLFF. The CDR3 nucleotides read TGTGCCAGCAGCCAGCACGGGGGGCGCAGTGAAAAACTGTTTTTT.

The chain uses TRBV11-2 and TRBJ2-2; D is perhaps TRBD1 (6 bases). The germline V gene encodes CDR1 SGHAT and CDR2 FQNNGV. The V end lost 5 bases, the J end lost 2 bases, and 24 bases lay between the germline ends. The CDR3 length is 19 residues. The CDR3 nucleotides read TGTGCCAGCAGCCAAAGAGGGACACAGAGCTCCGCCAACACCGGGGAGCTGTTTTTT. This gives the protein CASSQRGTQSSANTGELFF.

This chain links TRBV29-1 with TRBJ1-2; D is uncertain. CDR3 length: 11 amino acids. The V gene's germline CDR1 is SQVTM and CDR2 ANQGSEA. V lost 6 bases to trimming and J lost 7 bases, with 12 bases between them. The CDR3 loop reads CSVAAEFGYTF. The CDR3 DNA is TGCAGCGTGGCCGCGGAGTTTGGCTACACCTTC. Full variable domain (remainder filled in from reference TRBV29-1 and TRBJ1-2): SAVISQKPSRDICQRGTSLTIQCQVDSQVTMMFWYRQQPGQSLTLIATANQGSEATYESGFVIDKFPISRPNLTFSTLTVSNMSPEDSSIYLCSVAAEFGYTFGSGTRLTVV.

This rearrangement joins TRBV4-3 to TRBJ2-7; D gene uncertain. This CDR3 region has 14 residues. V lost 1 base to trimming and J lost 2 bases, with 9 bases between them. Germline V gene sequence: CDR1 LGHNA, CDR2 YSLEER. The CDR3 DNA reads as TGCGCCAGCAGCCAAGGTGCAGGAACCTACGAGCAGTACTTC. Translation gives CASSQGAGTYEQYF.

V and J are TRBV5-1 and TRBJ2-7; the D gene could be TRBD1 or TRBD2 (5 bases each). This CDR3 contains 14 residues. Germline V lookup: CDR1 SGHRS, CDR2 YFSETQ. V was shortened by 0 bases and J by 3 bases, with 10 bases between the two germline ends. CDR3 nucleotides: TGCGCCAGCAGCTTGGAAGGGGACGTCTACGAGCAGTACTTC. Translation gives CASSLEGDVYEQYF.

The chain employs TRBV12-5 and TRBJ2-1; D gene unclear. In germline, CDR1 is LGHNT, CDR2 FRNRAP. Trimming cost V 0 bases and J 9 bases, with 6 bases left between them. The CDR3 spans 12 residues. CDR3 residues: CASGLVLGEQFF. The CDR3 nucleotides read TGTGCTAGTGGTTTGGTCCTCGGTGAGCAGTTCTTC.